One sample yielded the 12 T cell receptor beta chains listed below, sequenced in a study of control samples from healthy donors and cancer patients. TCRdb's copy holds only in-frame clones and misses some; the assay was immunoSEQ multiplex PCR. This table holds about 140,000 clones, about 91% found once. Sequencing was performed on blood. These receptors all stem from a man younger than 35 in good health.

The rearrangement uses TRBV19 and TRBJ2-4; D not resolved. The CDR3 consists of 14 residues. Trimming cost V 5 bases and J 2 bases, with 10 bases left between them. Germline V gene data show CDR1 as LNHDA and CDR2 as SQIVND (reference sequence). CDR3 sequence: CASSDAFPKNIQYF. The CDR3 region has the DNA TGTGCCAGTAGTGATGCGTTTCCCAAAAACATTCAGTACTTC.

The chain uses TRBV4-3 and TRBJ1-1, with a weak D call TRBD1 (5 bases). Per the germline V gene, CDR1 is LGHNA and CDR2 is YSLEER. The CDR3 has 13 amino acids. Trimming stripped 1 base from V and 6 bases from J, with 9 bases between. As DNA, the CDR3 is TGCGCCAGCAGCCAAGGAAGGGGTGCTGAAGCTTTCTTT. Amino acids: CASSQGRGAEAFF.

The genes are TRBV19 and TRBJ1-2; D gene uncertain. Per the germline V gene, CDR1 is LNHDA and CDR2 is SQIVND (reference sequence). This CDR3 is built from 14 residues. V lost 6 bases and J lost 4, with 15 bases in between. As DNA, the CDR3 is TGTGCCAGTAGCTGGCTGCAGACAACCTATGGCTACACCTTC. Residues: CASSWLQTTYGYTF. Using reference TRBV19 and TRBJ1-2 for the parts outside the CDR3, the full variable domain is DGGITQSPKYLFRKEGQNVTLSCEQNLNHDAMYWYRQDPGQGLRLIYYSQIVNDFQKGDIAEGYSVSREKKESFPLTVTSAQKNPTAFYLCASSWLQTTYGYTFGSGTRLTVV.

The rearrangement joins TRBV7-2 to TRBJ2-2, with 9 bases identical to TRBD2. The J segment lost 4 bases and the V segment lost 0 bases, leaving 3 bases of the junction unmatched. This CDR3 comprises 16 residues. Germline CDR1 is SGHTA and CDR2 is FQGNSA. CDR3 DNA sequence: TGTGCCAGCAGCTTAGCGGTAGCGGGAGTCACCGGGGAGCTGTTTTTT. This translates into CASSLAVAGVTGELFF.

V usage is TRBV5-8 and J usage is TRBJ1-5; 7 bases are shared with TRBD1. From germline, CDR1 is SGHTS and CDR2 YDEGEE. V shed 3 bases and J 6 bases; nucleotides not matched to a gene: 9. CDR3 length: 15 residues. DNA for the CDR3: TGTGCCAGCAGCTCGACAGGGCACGGGGGTCAGCCCCAGCATTTT. Its translation: CASSSTGHGGQPQHF.

The chain uses TRBV6-5 and TRBJ2-1; 7 bases align to TRBD1. Germline V gene lookup returns CDR1 MNHEY and CDR2 SVGAGI. There are 13 residues in the CDR3. After removal of 6 bases from V and 12 bases from J, the junction contained 11 bases not matched to a gene. CDR3 protein: CASSNTGARGQFF. For the CDR3, the DNA is TGTGCCAGCAGCAATACAGGGGCCCGGGGGCAGTTCTTC.

The V gene is TRBV4-1, the J gene TRBJ1-2; TRBD1 is a possible D gene (5 bases). The V end lost 0 bases, the J end lost 5 bases, and 13 bases lay between the germline ends. Germline lookup yields CDR1 MGHRA and CDR2 YSYEKL. This CDR3 is built from 15 residues. This chain's CDR3 is CASSQDGAVPYGYTF. The CDR3 region has the DNA TGCGCCAGCAGCCAAGATGGGGCAGTTCCGTATGGCTACACCTTC.

This chain joins TRBV27 and TRBJ2-3, with 10 bases aligning to TRBD1. Losses at the gene ends were 5 bases for V and 3 bases for J; bases not matched to a gene: 11. Germline assignment: CDR1 MNHEY and CDR2 SMNVEV (reference sequence). There are 17 residues in the CDR3. The CDR3 here is CASSRQTGGSATDTQYF. The CDR3 bases are TGTGCCAGCAGTCGCCAGACAGGGGGCTCTGCGACAGATACGCAGTATTTT.

The chain's CDR3 is CASKFGQFYGYTF. CDR3 in DNA: TGTGCCAGCAAATTCGGACAGTTCTATGGCTACACCTTC. The chain is built from TRBV6-5 and TRBJ1-2; perhaps TRBD1 as D (6 bases). CDR1 MNHEY and CDR2 SVGAGI come from the germline V gene. The CDR3 contains 13 residues. Trimming took 7 bases from V and 4 from J, leaving 13 bases between them.

V and J are TRBV20-1 and TRBJ2-1; D uncertain. Germline V gene data show CDR1 as DFQATT and CDR2 as SNEGSKA (reference sequence). V lost 2 bases and J lost 9, with 5 bases in between. This CDR3 has 10 amino acids. The CDR3 sequence is CSARLGEQFF. CDR3 bases: TGCAGTGCTAGACTTGGTGAGCAGTTCTTC.

V and J are TRBV9 and TRBJ1-2; D is unclear. Looked up from germline, CDR1 is SGDLS and CDR2 is YYNGEE. This CDR3 is built from 16 residues. V lost 6 bases and J 0 bases, leaving 18 bases between the germline ends. CDR3 nucleotides: TGTGCCAGCACCCCCCGAGGAGAGGGCGCTAACTATGGCTACACCTTC. This translates into CASTPRGEGANYGYTF. Variable domain in full (rest from reference TRBV9 and TRBJ1-2): DSGVTQTPKHLITATGQRVTLRCSPRSGDLSVYWYQQSLDQGLQFLIQYYNGEERAKGNILERFSAQQFPDLHSELNLSSLELGDSALYFCASTPRGEGANYGYTFGSGTRLTVV.

This clone was found a few times. CDR3 DNA sequence: TGTGCCAGCAGCTCAACGCCTGGGCGGGGGGGCTCTGGGGCCAACGTCCTGACTTTC. Translating it yields CASSSTPGRGGSGANVLTF. The chain couples TRBV11-2 to TRBJ2-6; TRBD2 aligns across 9 bases. J gave up 0 bases and V 4 bases, and 10 bases lay outside the gene matches. Per the germline V gene, CDR1 is SGHAT and CDR2 is FQNNGV. This CDR3 has 19 amino acids.